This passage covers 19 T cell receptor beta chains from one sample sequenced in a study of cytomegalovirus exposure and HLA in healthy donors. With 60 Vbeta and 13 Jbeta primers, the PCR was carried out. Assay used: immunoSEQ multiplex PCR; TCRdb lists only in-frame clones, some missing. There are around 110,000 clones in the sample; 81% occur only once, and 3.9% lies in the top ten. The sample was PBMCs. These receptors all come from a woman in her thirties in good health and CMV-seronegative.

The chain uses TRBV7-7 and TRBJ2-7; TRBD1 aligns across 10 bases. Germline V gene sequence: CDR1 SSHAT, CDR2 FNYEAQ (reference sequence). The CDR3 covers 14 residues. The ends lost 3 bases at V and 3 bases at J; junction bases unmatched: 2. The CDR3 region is CASSFRDRGYEQYF. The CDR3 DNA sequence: TGTGCCAGCAGCTTCCGGGACAGGGGCTACGAGCAGTACTTC.

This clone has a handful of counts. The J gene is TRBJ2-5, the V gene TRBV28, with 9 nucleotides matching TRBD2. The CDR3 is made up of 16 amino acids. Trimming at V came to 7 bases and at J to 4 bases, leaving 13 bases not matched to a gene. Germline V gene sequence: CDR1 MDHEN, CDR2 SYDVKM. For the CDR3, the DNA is TGTGCCAGCACCACCCCCGGGGGTAGCGGGAGAGAGACCCAGTACTTC. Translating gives CASTTPGGSGRETQYF.

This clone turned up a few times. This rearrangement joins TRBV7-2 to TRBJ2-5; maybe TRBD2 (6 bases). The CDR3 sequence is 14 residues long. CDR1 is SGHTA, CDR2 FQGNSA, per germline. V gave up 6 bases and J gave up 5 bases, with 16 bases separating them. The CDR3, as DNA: TGTGCCAGCAGTTCCTCAGGGCGGGGCGAGACCCAGTACTTC. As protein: CASSSSGRGETQYF. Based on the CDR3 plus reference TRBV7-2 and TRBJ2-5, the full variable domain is GAGVSQSPSNKVTEKGKDVELRCDPISGHTALYWYRQSLGQGLEFLIYFQGNSAPDKSGLPSDRFSAERTGGSVSTLTIQRTQQEDSAVYLCASSSSGRGETQYFGPGTRLLVL.

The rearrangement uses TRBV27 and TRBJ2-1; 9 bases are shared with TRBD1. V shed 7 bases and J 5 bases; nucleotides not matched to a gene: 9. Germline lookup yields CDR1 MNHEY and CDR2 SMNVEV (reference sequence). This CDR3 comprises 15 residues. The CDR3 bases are TGTGCCAGCAAATCGGGGACAGGGCGTAACAATGAGCAGTTCTTC. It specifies CASKSGTGRNNEQFF.

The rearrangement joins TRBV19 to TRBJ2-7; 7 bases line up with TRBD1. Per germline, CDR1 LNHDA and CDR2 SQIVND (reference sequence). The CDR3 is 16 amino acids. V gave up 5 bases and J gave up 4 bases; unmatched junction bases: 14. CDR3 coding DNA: TGTGCCAGTAGTGCACAAAGGGGGCTTCAGGGTTACGAGCAGTACTTC. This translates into CASSAQRGLQGYEQYF.

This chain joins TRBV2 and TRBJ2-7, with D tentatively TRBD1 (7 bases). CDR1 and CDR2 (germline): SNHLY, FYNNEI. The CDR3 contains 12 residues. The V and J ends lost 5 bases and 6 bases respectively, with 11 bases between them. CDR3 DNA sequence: TGTGCCAGCAGTTTGCAGGGGGGCGAGCAGTACTTC. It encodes CASSLQGGEQYF. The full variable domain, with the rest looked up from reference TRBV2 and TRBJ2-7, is EPEVTQTPSHQVTQMGQEVILRCVPISNHLYFYWYRQILGQKVEFLVSFYNNEISEKSEIFDDQFSVERPDGSNFTLKIRSTKLEDSAMYFCASSLQGGEQYFGPGTRLTVT.

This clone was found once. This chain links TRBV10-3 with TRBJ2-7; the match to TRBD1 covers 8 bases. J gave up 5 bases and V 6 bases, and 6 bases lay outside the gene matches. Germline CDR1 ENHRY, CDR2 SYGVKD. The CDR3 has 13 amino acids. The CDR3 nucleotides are TGTGCCATCAGAGGACAGGGCACAGACGAGCAGTACTTC. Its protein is CAIRGQGTDEQYF.

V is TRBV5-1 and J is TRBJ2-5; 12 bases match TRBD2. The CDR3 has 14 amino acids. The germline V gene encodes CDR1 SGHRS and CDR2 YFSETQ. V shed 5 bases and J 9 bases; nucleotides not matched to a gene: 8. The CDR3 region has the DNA TGCGCCAGCAGACCTGGGACTAGCGGGTGGTCCCAGTACTTC. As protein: CASRPGTSGWSQYF.

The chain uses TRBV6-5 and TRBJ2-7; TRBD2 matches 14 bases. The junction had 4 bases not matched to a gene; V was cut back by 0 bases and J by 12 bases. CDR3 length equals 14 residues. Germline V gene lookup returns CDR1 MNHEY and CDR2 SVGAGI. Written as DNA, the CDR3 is TGTGCCAGCAGTTACTCGGGACTAGCGGGAGATCTGTACTTC. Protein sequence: CASSYSGLAGDLYF.

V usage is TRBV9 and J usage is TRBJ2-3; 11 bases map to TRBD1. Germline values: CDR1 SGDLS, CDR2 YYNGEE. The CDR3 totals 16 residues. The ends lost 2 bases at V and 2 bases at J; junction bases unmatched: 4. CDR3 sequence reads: CASSVRTGGLTDTQYF. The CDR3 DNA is TGTGCCAGCAGCGTTCGGACAGGGGGCCTCACAGATACGCAGTATTTT.

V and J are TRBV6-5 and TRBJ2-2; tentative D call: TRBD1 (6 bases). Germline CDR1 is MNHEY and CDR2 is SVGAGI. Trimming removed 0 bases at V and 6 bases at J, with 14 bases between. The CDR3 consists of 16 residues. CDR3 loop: CASSYSRFGGPGELFF. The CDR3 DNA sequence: TGTGCCAGCAGTTACTCTCGTTTTGGGGGCCCCGGGGAGCTGTTTTTT.

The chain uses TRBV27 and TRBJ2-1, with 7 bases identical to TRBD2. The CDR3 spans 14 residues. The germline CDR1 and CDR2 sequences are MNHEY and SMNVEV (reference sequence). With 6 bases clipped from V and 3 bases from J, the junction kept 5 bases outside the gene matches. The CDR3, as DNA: TGTGCCAGCAGCGTAGCGGGCAACTACAATGAGCAGTTCTTC. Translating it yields CASSVAGNYNEQFF.

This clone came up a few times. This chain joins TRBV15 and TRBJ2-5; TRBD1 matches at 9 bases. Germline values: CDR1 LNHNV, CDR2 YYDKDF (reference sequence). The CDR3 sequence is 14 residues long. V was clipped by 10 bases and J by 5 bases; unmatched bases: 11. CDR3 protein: CASSTDRGEETQYF. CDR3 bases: TGTGCCAGCAGTACGGACAGGGGTGAGGAGACCCAGTACTTC.

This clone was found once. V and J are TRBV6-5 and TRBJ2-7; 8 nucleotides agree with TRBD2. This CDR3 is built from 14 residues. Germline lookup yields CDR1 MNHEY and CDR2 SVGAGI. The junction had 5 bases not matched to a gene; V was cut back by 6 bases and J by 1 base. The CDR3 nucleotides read TGTGCCAGCAGCTGGGAGCGGGAGTCCTACGAGCAGTACTTC. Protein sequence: CASSWERESYEQYF.

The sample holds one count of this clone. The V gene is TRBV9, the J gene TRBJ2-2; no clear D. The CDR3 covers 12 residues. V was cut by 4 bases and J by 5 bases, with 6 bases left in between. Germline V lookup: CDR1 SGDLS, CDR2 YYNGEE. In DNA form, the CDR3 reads TGTGCCAGCAGCCCGTATACCGGGGAGCTGTTTTTT. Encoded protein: CASSPYTGELFF. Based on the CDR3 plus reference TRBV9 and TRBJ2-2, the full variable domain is DSGVTQTPKHLITATGQRVTLRCSPRSGDLSVYWYQQSLDQGLQFLIQYYNGEERAKGNILERFSAQQFPDLHSELNLSSLELGDSALYFCASSPYTGELFFGEGSRLTVL.

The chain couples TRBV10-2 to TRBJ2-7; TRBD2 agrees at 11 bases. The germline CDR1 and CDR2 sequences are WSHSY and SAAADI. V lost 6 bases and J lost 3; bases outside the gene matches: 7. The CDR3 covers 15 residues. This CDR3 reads CASRGTSGNFYEQYF. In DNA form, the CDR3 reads TGCGCCAGCAGGGGGACTAGCGGCAATTTCTACGAGCAGTACTTC.

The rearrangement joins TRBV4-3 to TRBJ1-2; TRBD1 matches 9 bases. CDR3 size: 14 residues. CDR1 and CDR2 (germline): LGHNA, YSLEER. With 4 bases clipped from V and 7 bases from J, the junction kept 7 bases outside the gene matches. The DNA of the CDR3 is TGCGCCAGCAGCCTGACAACAGGGGGCACTGGCTACACCTTC. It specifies CASSLTTGGTGYTF.

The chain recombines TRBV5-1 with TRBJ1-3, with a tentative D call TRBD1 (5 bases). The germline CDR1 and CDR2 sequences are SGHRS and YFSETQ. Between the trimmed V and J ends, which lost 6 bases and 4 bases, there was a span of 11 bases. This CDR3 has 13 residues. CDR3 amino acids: CASTVGQGNTIYF. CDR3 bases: TGCGCCAGCACCGTGGGGCAGGGAAACACCATATATTTT.

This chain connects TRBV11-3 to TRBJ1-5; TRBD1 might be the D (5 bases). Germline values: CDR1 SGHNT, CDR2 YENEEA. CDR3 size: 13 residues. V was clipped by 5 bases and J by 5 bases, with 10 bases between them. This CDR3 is CASSDGGDQPQHF. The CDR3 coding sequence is TGTGCCAGCAGCGACGGGGGGGATCAGCCCCAGCATTTT.